A selection of T cell receptor beta chains follows, all from one sample in a study of cytomegalovirus exposure and HLA in healthy donors. Some clones are missing from TCRdb's copy, which holds only in-frame ones; the method was immunoSEQ multiplex PCR. The sample lists 100,000 to 150,000 clones, 75% to 85% occurring once. The material sequenced was PBMCs. The origin of the receptors is a woman in her forties or fifties in good health and CMV-seropositive. The CDR3 runs from the conserved cysteine through the conserved F or W. The D gene is left open where the match is weak. Clone size is shown for a subset of rows, as once, few, many or a class of expanded clone.

cdr3_nt: TGTGCCAGCCACGAGGGACAGTTGAACACTGAAGCTTTCTTT; cdr3_aa: CASHEGQLNTEAFF; j_call: TRBJ1-1; clone_size: few; v_call: TRBV2; d_call: TRBD1
cdr3_nt: TGTGCCAGCAGTTTGTCCCTTAATCAGCCCCAGCATTTT; cdr3_aa: CASSLSLNQPQHF; j_call: TRBJ1-5; clone_size: NA; v_call: TRBV27; d_call: NA
cdr3_nt: TGCGCCAGCAGCCAAGGTCAGGGCTATGGCTACACCTTC; cdr3_aa: CASSQGQGYGYTF; j_call: TRBJ1-2; clone_size: many; v_call: TRBV4-1; d_call: NA
cdr3_nt: TGTGCCAGCAGCGCCGGGACAGGGTTTTTCGGGGAGCTGTTTTTT; cdr3_aa: CASSAGTGFFGELFF; j_call: TRBJ2-2; clone_size: few; v_call: TRBV6-1; d_call: TRBD1
cdr3_nt: TGTGCCAGCAGCTTAGGCCTTAGCGGGAGGGGCTCCTACGAGCAGTACTTC; cdr3_aa: CASSLGLSGRGSYEQYF; j_call: TRBJ2-7; clone_size: NA; v_call: TRBV13; d_call: TRBD2
cdr3_nt: TGTGCCATCAGTGTAAGGGGAGGAGACCAAGAGACCCAGTACTTC; cdr3_aa: CAISVRGGDQETQYF; j_call: TRBJ2-5; clone_size: few; v_call: TRBV10-3; d_call: NA
cdr3_nt: TGTGCCAGCAGTTTGGGGCAGAACTATGGCTACACCTTC; cdr3_aa: CASSLGQNYGYTF; j_call: TRBJ1-2; clone_size: NA; v_call: TRBV28; d_call: NA
cdr3_nt: TGTGCCAGCAGTCGGACGGACTCGGGTGGAAACACCATATATTTT; cdr3_aa: CASSRTDSGGNTIYF; j_call: TRBJ1-3; clone_size: NA; v_call: TRBV6-5; d_call: NA
cdr3_nt: TGTGCCAGCTCACCATTGCGGGATACGCAGTATTTT; cdr3_aa: CASSPLRDTQYF; j_call: TRBJ2-3; clone_size: NA; v_call: TRBV18; d_call: NA
cdr3_nt: TGTGCCAGCAGTCTGGGACAGGGTAATGAAAAACTGTTTTTT; cdr3_aa: CASSLGQGNEKLFF; j_call: TRBJ1-4; clone_size: NA; v_call: TRBV6-1; d_call: TRBD1
cdr3_nt: TGTGCCAGCGGGACAGGGCGGCAGCCCCAGCATTTT; cdr3_aa: CASGTGRQPQHF; j_call: TRBJ1-5; clone_size: NA; v_call: TRBV6-6; d_call: TRBD1
cdr3_nt: TGTGCCAGCAGCGTTAGAATGGCAGGGGGTGGCTACACCTTC; cdr3_aa: CASSVRMAGGGYTF; j_call: TRBJ1-2; clone_size: NA; v_call: TRBV9; d_call: TRBD1
cdr3_nt: TGTGCCAGCACCCGCGGAGGACAGGGGAGCAGCTACGAGCAGTACTTC; cdr3_aa: CASTRGGQGSSYEQYF; j_call: TRBJ2-7; clone_size: NA; v_call: TRBV6-6; d_call: TRBD1
cdr3_nt: TGTGCCAGCAGCTTCTCCGGAACAGGGGAGTCAGTGAATGGCTACACCTTC; cdr3_aa: CASSFSGTGESVNGYTF; j_call: TRBJ1-2; clone_size: NA; v_call: TRBV12-1; d_call: NA
cdr3_nt: TGTGCCAGTAGTATAGATCCCGGGACTAGGGGTCAGTTCTTC; cdr3_aa: CASSIDPGTRGQFF; j_call: TRBJ2-1; clone_size: once; v_call: TRBV19; d_call: TRBD2
cdr3_nt: TGTGCCTGGAGTGTACGCGGGGATCAGCCCCAGCATTTT; cdr3_aa: CAWSVRGDQPQHF; j_call: TRBJ1-5; clone_size: few; v_call: TRBV30; d_call: NA
cdr3_nt: TGTGCCAGCAGAAGGAGGCAGGCCACCGGGGAGCTGTTTTTT; cdr3_aa: CASRRRQATGELFF; j_call: TRBJ2-2; clone_size: NA; v_call: TRBV7-2; d_call: NA
cdr3_nt: TGTGCCAGCAGCCCTGGACAGGGGGTGACTGAAGCTTTCTTT; cdr3_aa: CASSPGQGVTEAFF; j_call: TRBJ1-1; clone_size: NA; v_call: TRBV11-2; d_call: TRBD1
cdr3_nt: TGCGCCAGCAGCTTACAGGGGGGCCCTAGCACAGATACGCAGTATTTT; cdr3_aa: CASSLQGGPSTDTQYF; j_call: TRBJ2-3; clone_size: NA; v_call: TRBV5-1; d_call: TRBD1
cdr3_nt: TGTGCCAGCAGCTTAGATGTCACCGGAGCTTTCTTT; cdr3_aa: CASSLDVTGAFF; j_call: TRBJ1-1; clone_size: NA; v_call: TRBV7-8; d_call: NA
cdr3_nt: TGTGCCAGCAGTTACTCCCCAGGGGACGGAAACACCATATATTTT; cdr3_aa: CASSYSPGDGNTIYF; j_call: TRBJ1-3; clone_size: NA; v_call: TRBV6-5; d_call: NA
cdr3_nt: TGTGCCAGCAGCTTAATAGGGCGAGGGGGCCAAGAGACCCAGTACTTC; cdr3_aa: CASSLIGRGGQETQYF; j_call: TRBJ2-5; clone_size: NA; v_call: TRBV7-9; d_call: NA
cdr3_nt: TGCGCCAGCAGCGTTTTAGGACAGACTAATGAAAAACTGTTTTTT; cdr3_aa: CASSVLGQTNEKLFF; j_call: TRBJ1-4; clone_size: NA; v_call: TRBV5-1; d_call: NA
cdr3_nt: TGTGCCTGGGCCCCCGCGGGGGTGCGGGATGAGCAGTTCTTC; cdr3_aa: CAWAPAGVRDEQFF; j_call: TRBJ2-1; clone_size: NA; v_call: TRBV30; d_call: TRBD2
cdr3_nt: TGTGCCAGCAGGGGCCTTGGACAGGGGAATCAGCCCCAGCATTTT; cdr3_aa: CASRGLGQGNQPQHF; j_call: TRBJ1-5; clone_size: NA; v_call: TRBV6-5; d_call: TRBD1
cdr3_nt: TGTGCCAGCAGCTTAGCGACGTACAGGGAGAACACTGAAGCTTTCTTT; cdr3_aa: CASSLATYRENTEAFF; j_call: TRBJ1-1; clone_size: NA; v_call: TRBV7-2; d_call: NA
cdr3_nt: TGCGCCAGCAGCTTAAGGTCGGGACAGGGAAATGAAAAACTGTTTTTT; cdr3_aa: CASSLRSGQGNEKLFF; j_call: TRBJ1-4; clone_size: NA; v_call: TRBV5-1; d_call: TRBD1
cdr3_nt: TGTGCCAGCAGCTCGAGGGGAAACAGGGGGGCTTTCTTT; cdr3_aa: CASSSRGNRGAFF; j_call: TRBJ1-1; clone_size: NA; v_call: TRBV7-2; d_call: TRBD1
cdr3_nt: TGTGCCAGCAGCCGATGGGACAGACTGAACACTGAAGCTTTCTTT; cdr3_aa: CASSRWDRLNTEAFF; j_call: TRBJ1-1; clone_size: NA; v_call: TRBV5-4; d_call: TRBD1
cdr3_nt: TGTGCCATCAGTGCAACGGGACAGGGTACGGACAATGAGCAGTTCTTC; cdr3_aa: CAISATGQGTDNEQFF; j_call: TRBJ2-1; clone_size: NA; v_call: TRBV10-3; d_call: TRBD1
cdr3_nt: TGTGCCAGCAGTTTATGGGGCAGCCCTAATGAAAAACTGTTTTTT; cdr3_aa: CASSLWGSPNEKLFF; j_call: TRBJ1-4; clone_size: NA; v_call: TRBV27; d_call: NA
cdr3_nt: TGTGCCAGCAGGCCGTCCGAGGGCGATGGCTACACCTTC; cdr3_aa: CASRPSEGDGYTF; j_call: TRBJ1-2; clone_size: NA; v_call: TRBV7-2; d_call: NA
cdr3_nt: TGCAGCGTAACCGGGACAGTCGATGGCTACACCTTC; cdr3_aa: CSVTGTVDGYTF; j_call: TRBJ1-2; clone_size: NA; v_call: TRBV29-1; d_call: TRBD1
cdr3_nt: TGTGCCATCAGAGAGGGACTAGCCGTCGGGGAGCTGTTTTTT; cdr3_aa: CAIREGLAVGELFF; j_call: TRBJ2-2; clone_size: NA; v_call: TRBV10-3; d_call: TRBD2
cdr3_nt: TGTGCCAGCAGCTTAGTAAGAGGGGGTCAGCGGTTAAAAGAGACCCAGTACTTC; cdr3_aa: CASSLVRGGQRLKETQYF; j_call: TRBJ2-5; clone_size: NA; v_call: TRBV7-8; d_call: NA
cdr3_nt: TGTGCCAGCGACCCCCGGGAGTGTAAGAACACTGAAGCTTTCTTT; cdr3_aa: CASDPRECKNTEAFF; j_call: TRBJ1-1; clone_size: NA; v_call: TRBV27; d_call: NA
cdr3_nt: TGTGCCAGCAGTTTACGACAGGGTAATTCACCCCTCCACTTT; cdr3_aa: CASSLRQGNSPLHF; j_call: TRBJ1-6; clone_size: NA; v_call: TRBV27; d_call: TRBD1
cdr3_nt: TGTGCCAGCAGCTTGGAGTCCGGGTTCCCTCTTATTCCCTACGAGCAGTACTTC; cdr3_aa: CASSLESGFPLIPYEQYF; j_call: TRBJ2-7; clone_size: NA; v_call: TRBV5-4; d_call: NA
cdr3_nt: TGTGCCAGCAGCGTAGCCGGGACAGGGAAATGGCGCGAGCAGTACTTC; cdr3_aa: CASSVAGTGKWREQYF; j_call: TRBJ2-7; clone_size: NA; v_call: TRBV9; d_call: TRBD1
cdr3_nt: TGTGCCAGCAGCGGCCCCAGCGGGGGAGCCTACAATGAGCAGTTCTTC; cdr3_aa: CASSGPSGGAYNEQFF; j_call: TRBJ2-1; clone_size: few; v_call: TRBV9; d_call: TRBD2
cdr3_nt: TGTGCCAGCAGCCTCATGGGGGGTGCCTACGAGCAGTACTTC; cdr3_aa: CASSLMGGAYEQYF; j_call: TRBJ2-7; clone_size: few; v_call: TRBV6-6; d_call: NA
cdr3_nt: TGTGCCAGCAGTGAAGCCCCCGGGAAAACCTATGGCTACACCTTC; cdr3_aa: CASSEAPGKTYGYTF; j_call: TRBJ1-2; clone_size: NA; v_call: TRBV6-1; d_call: NA
cdr3_nt: TGCGCCAGCAGCTTGGATGGACAGGGGATACATGAGCAGTTCTTC; cdr3_aa: CASSLDGQGIHEQFF; j_call: TRBJ2-1; clone_size: NA; v_call: TRBV5-1; d_call: TRBD1
cdr3_nt: TGCGCCAGCAGCCAAGATCGGTGGCAAAGGACAGGGTACGCAGATACGCAGTATTTT; cdr3_aa: CASSQDRWQRTGYADTQYF; j_call: TRBJ2-3; clone_size: NA; v_call: TRBV4-1; d_call: TRBD1
cdr3_nt: TGTGCCAGCAGCCAAACAGGGGGCTCCTACAATGAGCAGTTCTTC; cdr3_aa: CASSQTGGSYNEQFF; j_call: TRBJ2-1; clone_size: NA; v_call: TRBV7-8; d_call: TRBD1
cdr3_nt: TGTGCCAGTAGTAGCGCCGGGACAACTCAGCCCCAGCATTTT; cdr3_aa: CASSSAGTTQPQHF; j_call: TRBJ1-5; clone_size: NA; v_call: TRBV19; d_call: NA
cdr3_nt: TGCGCCAGCAGTGTGCAGGGGTACTATGGCTACACCTTC; cdr3_aa: CASSVQGYYGYTF; j_call: TRBJ1-2; clone_size: NA; v_call: TRBV10-2; d_call: NA
cdr3_nt: TGCAGCGTTGGCGGCCATGAGCAGTTCTTC; cdr3_aa: CSVGGHEQFF; j_call: TRBJ2-1; clone_size: NA; v_call: TRBV29-1; d_call: NA